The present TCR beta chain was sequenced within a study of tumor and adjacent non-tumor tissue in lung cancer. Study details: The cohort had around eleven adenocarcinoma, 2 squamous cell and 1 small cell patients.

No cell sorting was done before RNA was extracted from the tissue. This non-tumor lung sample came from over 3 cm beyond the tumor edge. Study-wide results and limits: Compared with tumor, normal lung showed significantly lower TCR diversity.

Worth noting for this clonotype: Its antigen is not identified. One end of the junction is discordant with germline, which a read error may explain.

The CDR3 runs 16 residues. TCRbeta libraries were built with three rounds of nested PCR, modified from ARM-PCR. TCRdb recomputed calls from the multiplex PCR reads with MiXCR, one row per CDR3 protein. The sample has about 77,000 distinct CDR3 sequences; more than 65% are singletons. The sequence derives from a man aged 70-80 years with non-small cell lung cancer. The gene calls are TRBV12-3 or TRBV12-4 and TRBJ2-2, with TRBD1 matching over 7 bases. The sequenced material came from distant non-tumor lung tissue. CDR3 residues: CANSLYRGGYTGELFF. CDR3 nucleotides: TGTGCCAACAGTCTATACAGAGGGGGCTATACCGGGGAGCTGTTTTTT.